These 28 T cell receptor beta chains originate from one sample sequenced in a study of T cells in Graves' hyperthyroidism and ophthalmopathy. Amplification yielded TCR beta CDR3 regions, with RNA transcripts as the source. The TCR CDR3 was amplified in a first-round RT-PCR using the HTBI primer set. TCRdb used MiXCR to reprocess the multiplex PCR reads, holding one entry per CDR3 protein. The sample records about 520,000 distinct CDR3 sequences, around 22% being singletons. The material sequenced was blood. These TCRs come from a woman in her twenties or thirties with Graves' ophthalmopathy.

This chain links TRBV6-5 with TRBJ1-3; TRBD1 aligns across 7 bases. Germline CDR1 is MNHEY and CDR2 is SVGAGI. V was pared by 4 bases and J by 0 bases, with 6 bases of the junction left unmatched. This CDR3 region has 16 residues. CDR3 loop: CASSFKGQTSGNTIYF. The CDR3 bases are TGTGCCAGCAGTTTCAAGGGACAGACCTCTGGAAACACCATATATTTT.

This clonotype was observed once. V is TRBV29-1 and J is TRBJ1-1; TRBD1 might be the D (5 bases). V lost 3 bases, J lost 4 bases, and 9 bases lay in between. This CDR3 region has 12 residues. Germline V lookup: CDR1 SQVTM, CDR2 ANQGSEA. CDR3 sequence reads: CSVDQGGTEAFF. The CDR3 DNA is TGCAGCGTTGATCAGGGTGGCACTGAAGCTTTCTTT.

This clonotype was seen ten or more times. The CDR3 sequence: CSARDRARTGELFF. CDR3 nucleotides: TGCAGTGCTAGGGACAGGGCGAGGACCGGGGAGCTGTTTTTT. The rearrangement joins TRBV20-1 to TRBJ2-2, with 8 bases that match TRBD1. The CDR3 totals 14 residues. V lost 3 bases and J lost 5; bases outside the gene matches: 5. Per germline, CDR1 DFQATT and CDR2 SNEGSKA (reference sequence).

Details on this clonotype: One end of the junction fails to match germline, which may point to a read error. The chain uses TRBV6-1 and TRBJ1-1; D is ambiguous. The CDR3 totals 13 residues. Germline values: CDR1 MNHNS, CDR2 SASEGT. In nucleotides, the CDR3 is TGTGCCAGCAGTGAAGACCAGTACACTGATGCTTTCTTT. Its protein is CASSEDQYTDAFF.

In this sample, this clonotype turned up once. A much larger clone lies a single base off, so this may be a read error. V and J are TRBV19 and TRBJ1-2; D perhaps matches TRBD1 (6 bases). Germline lookup yields CDR1 LNHDA and CDR2 SQIVND (reference sequence). There are 14 residues in the CDR3. The CDR3 nucleotides are TGTGCCGGGCTTACAGGGCGGTCTATCTATGGCTACAGCTTC. Residues: CAGLTGRSIYGYSF. The whole variable domain, filled in from reference TRBV19 and TRBJ1-2, reads DGGITQSPKYLFRKEGQNVTLSCEQNLNHDAMYWYRQDPGQGLRLIYYSQIVNDFQKGDIAEGYSVSREKKESFPLTVTSAQKNPTAFYLCAGLTGRSIYGYSFGSGTRLTVV.

This clonotype was seen a handful of times. CDR3 DNA: TGCGCCAGCAGCTTGTCGGCCAGAAGTAATTCACCCCTCCACTTT. Its protein is CASSLSARSNSPLHF. The chain combines TRBV5-1 with TRBJ1-6; D not resolved. Germline V gene sequence: CDR1 SGHRS, CDR2 YFSETQ. The CDR3 spans 15 residues. V was shortened by 1 base and J by 6 bases, with 11 bases between the two germline ends.

This clonotype was observed at least ten times. This chain joins TRBV11-1 and TRBJ1-1, with 7 bases aligning to TRBD1. The CDR3 runs to 16 residues. The junction had 6 bases not matched to a gene; V was cut back by 2 bases and J by 0 bases. Germline assignment: CDR1 SGHAT and CDR2 FQDESV (reference sequence). The CDR3 DNA sequence: TGTGCCAGCAGCTTACTCCAGGGGGATATGAACACTGAAGCTTTCTTT. This codes for CASSLLQGDMNTEAFF. Full variable domain (remainder filled in from reference TRBV11-1 and TRBJ1-1): EAEVAQSPRYKITEKSQAVAFWCDPISGHATLYWYRQILGQGPELLVQFQDESVVDDSQLPKDRFSAERLKGVDSTLKIQPAELGDSAMYLCASSLLQGDMNTEAFFGQGTRLTVV.

This clonotype was picked up many times. The chain joins TRBV12-3 or TRBV12-4 to TRBJ1-1; 10 bases are shared with TRBD1. There are 13 residues in the CDR3. V lost 6 bases to trimming and J lost 10 bases; unmatched junction nucleotides: 8. The CDR3 nucleotides are TGTGCCAGCAGCACAACCGACAGGGGGCGAGCTTTCTTT. Translated: CASSTTDRGRAFF.

Only a few counts were recorded for this clonotype. CDR3 protein: CASSPIVTVYEQYF. DNA of the CDR3: TGTGCCAGCTCACCAATTGTAACAGTCTACGAGCAGTACTTC. The V call is TRBV18, the J call TRBJ2-7, with unresolved D. CDR3 size: 14 residues. Trimming left V 2 bases short and J 3 bases short, with 11 bases between. Per germline, CDR1 KGHSH and CDR2 LQKENI. The variable domain in full, completed from reference TRBV18 and TRBJ2-7, reads NAGVMQNPRHLVRRRGQEARLRCSPMKGHSHVYWYRQLPEEGLKFMVYLQKENIIDESGMPKERFSAEFPKEGPSILRIQQVVRGDSAAYFCASSPIVTVYEQYFGPGTRLTVT.

Many counts were recorded for this clonotype. This rearrangement joins TRBV20-1 to TRBJ1-2; 9 bases fit TRBD1. This CDR3 comprises 13 residues. Losses at the gene ends were 6 bases for V and 8 bases for J; bases not matched to a gene: 10. Germline V lookup: CDR1 DFQATT, CDR2 SNEGSKA (reference sequence). Here the CDR3 DNA reads TGCAGTGCCCTCCGACAGGGGGAGAAGGGCTACACCTTC. This gives the protein CSALRQGEKGYTF.

This clonotype was observed many times. The chain carries TRBV2 and TRBJ1-3, with D maybe TRBD1 (6 bases). Per the germline V gene, CDR1 is SNHLY and CDR2 is FYNNEI. V lost 6 bases to trimming and J lost 0 bases, with 21 bases between them. The CDR3 extends over 18 amino acids. The CDR3 DNA reads TGTGCCAGCAGCCACCGCCGGGACACCTTTCGCTCTGGAAACACCATATATTTT. It codes for CASSHRRDTFRSGNTIYF.

This clonotype was observed many times. The chain links TRBV28 to TRBJ1-1; D is possibly TRBD1 (5 bases). The CDR3 consists of 14 residues. Trimming removed 8 bases from V and 4 bases from J, with 17 bases in between. Germline loops: CDR1 MDHEN, CDR2 SYDVKM. CDR3 protein: CASYVGGSVTEAFF. The CDR3, as DNA: TGTGCCAGCTATGTTGGGGGGTCGGTCACTGAAGCTTTCTTT.

This clonotype was counted ten times or more. V and J are TRBV6-1 and TRBJ2-7; no clear D gene. The CDR3 has 13 residues. Germline values: CDR1 MNHNS, CDR2 SASEGT. Trimming stripped 4 bases from V and 7 bases from J, with 14 bases between. The CDR3 reads CASSVGLISEQYF. CDR3 DNA sequence: TGTGCCAGCAGTGTAGGGCTGATAAGTGAGCAGTACTTC.

This chain links TRBV6-1 with TRBJ2-5; D is perhaps TRBD1 or TRBD2 (5 bases each). The CDR3 is made up of 13 amino acids. The V gene lost 8 bases and the J gene lost 3 bases, with 13 bases spanning the gap. Germline CDR1 and CDR2: MNHNS and SASEGT. The CDR3 DNA is TGTGCCAGCCGGAGGACAACGAAAGAGACCCAGTACTTC. It specifies CASRRTTKETQYF.

This chain links TRBV7-2 with TRBJ2-5; no reliable D call. Trimming removed 8 bases at V and 9 bases at J, with 22 bases between. This CDR3 is built from 14 residues. The V gene's germline CDR1 is SGHTA and CDR2 FQGNSA. The CDR3 here is CASLGGYPYEAQYF. The CDR3 bases are TGTGCCAGCCTAGGCGGCTACCCTTACGAGGCCCAGTACTTC.

This clonotype was found many times. The chain links TRBV11-1 to TRBJ2-3; no reliable D call. Trimming removed 0 bases at V and 0 bases at J, with 7 bases between. Germline V gene data show CDR1 as SGHAT and CDR2 as FQDESV (reference sequence). The CDR3 contains 15 residues. The CDR3 reads CASSLAAPSTDTQYF. CDR3 sequence (DNA): TGTGCCAGCAGCTTAGCGGCCCCTAGCACAGATACGCAGTATTTT.

V usage is TRBV5-1 and J usage is TRBJ1-2; 11 bases are shared with TRBD1. The length of the CDR3 is 15 residues. In germline, CDR1 is SGHRS, CDR2 YFSETQ. With V trimmed by 0 bases and J by 7 bases, 5 bases remained unmatched. The CDR3 loop is CASSLGTGGEVGYTF. CDR3 sequence (DNA): TGCGCCAGCAGCTTGGGGACAGGGGGCGAGGTTGGCTACACCTTC.

This clonotype was seen repeatedly, ten times or more. This chain uses TRBV10-3 with TRBJ2-5; D is uncertain. Trimming stripped 3 bases from V and 4 bases from J, with 15 bases between. Germline CDR1 reads ENHRY; CDR2 reads SYGVKD. The CDR3 is made up of 15 amino acids. The CDR3 nucleotides read TGTGCCATCAGTGATTCCCGAAGGGATCCAGAGACCCAGTACTTC. Amino acids: CAISDSRRDPETQYF.

This rearrangement joins TRBV6-2 or TRBV6-3 to TRBJ2-7; 8 nucleotides line up with TRBD2. Germline CDR1 MNHEY, CDR2 SVGEGT. The CDR3 is 15 amino acids. The J segment lost 2 bases and the V segment lost 7 bases, leaving 10 bases of the junction unmatched. The chain's CDR3 is CASTHGVAGTYEQYF. In DNA form, the CDR3 reads TGTGCCAGCACCCACGGGGTAGCGGGGACCTACGAGCAGTACTTC.

The genes are TRBV13 and TRBJ1-2, with a possible D match to TRBD1 (5 bases). Per germline, CDR1 PRHDT and CDR2 FYEKMQ (reference sequence). Trimming removed 6 bases at V and 4 bases at J, with 15 bases between. The length of the CDR3 is 14 residues. This CDR3 is CASRPTTETYGYTF. In DNA form, the CDR3 reads TGTGCCAGCAGACCTACGACAGAGACCTATGGCTACACCTTC.

This clonotype has ten or more counts. The J gene is TRBJ1-1, the V gene TRBV18, with D possibly being TRBD1 (6 bases). Germline assignment: CDR1 KGHSH and CDR2 LQKENI. Trimming removed 3 bases from V and 7 bases from J, with 12 bases in between. The CDR3 spans 13 residues. The CDR3 region is CASSPGGQGEAFF. The DNA of the CDR3 is TGTGCCAGCTCACCGGGGGGGCAGGGTGAAGCTTTCTTT.

The J gene is TRBJ1-2, the V gene TRBV6-5, with TRBD1 matching over 8 bases. The junction had 9 bases not matched to a gene; V was cut back by 2 bases and J by 7 bases. The CDR3 is 15 amino acids. Germline V gene sequence: CDR1 MNHEY, CDR2 SVGAGI. CDR3 bases: TGTGCCAGCAGTTACGAGACAGGGGCCTCCTCTGGCTACACCTTC. Encoded protein: CASSYETGASSGYTF.

As regards this clonotype: Likely a read error: the CDR3 ends without its conserved phenylalanine or tryptophan. The genes are TRBV12-3 or TRBV12-4 and TRBJ2-7; 11 positions agree with TRBD1. The CDR3 covers 14 residues. The J segment lost 6 bases and the V segment lost 3 bases, leaving 4 bases of the junction unmatched. CDR3 sequence (DNA): TGTGCCAGCAGTTTCGGACAGGGGGCGGGCGAGCAGTACTAC. Translation: CASSFGQGAGEQYY.

There are many counts of this clonotype. The V and J genes are TRBV12-3 or TRBV12-4 and TRBJ2-5, with D tentatively TRBD1 (6 bases). The V end lost 6 bases, the J end lost 2 bases, and 16 bases lay between the germline ends. The CDR3 runs 15 residues. CDR3 sequence reads: CASRPKQGLQETQYF. The CDR3, as DNA: TGTGCCAGCAGGCCTAAACAGGGCCTACAAGAGACCCAGTACTTC.

Details on this clonotype: A much larger clone differs from this one at a single base, so this may be a read error. J is TRBJ1-1 and V is TRBV20-1; TRBD1 is a possible D gene (5 bases). The length of the CDR3 is 15 residues. Germline assignment: CDR1 DFQATT and CDR2 SNEGSKA (reference sequence). The chain's CDR3 is CSARPSKLGGADAFF. The CDR3 DNA sequence: TGCAGTGCTAGGCCCTCTAAGTTGGGGGGAGCTGATGCTTTCTTT.

This clonotype was observed many times. J is TRBJ1-1 and V is TRBV6-2 or TRBV6-3; D not certain. The ends were cut back, 3 bases at V and 1 base at J, with 9 bases in the middle. This CDR3 region has 14 residues. The germline V gene has CDR1 MNHEY and CDR2 SVGEGT. CDR3 region: CASSYQQTNTEAFF. The CDR3 DNA reads as TGTGCCAGCAGTTATCAGCAGACGAACACTGAAGCTTTCTTT.

With regard to this clonotype: Compared with germline, one end of the junction differs, possibly owing to a read error. The chain has TRBV6-5 and TRBJ2-7, with D unresolved. Per the germline V gene, CDR1 is MNHEY and CDR2 is SVGAGI. The CDR3 spans 15 residues. For the CDR3, the DNA is TGTGCCAGCAGTTACTCGATGGCGGCAGTGTACGATCAGTACTTC. Translation: CASSYSMAAVYDQYF.

This clonotype was seen repeatedly, ten times or more. The chain joins TRBV20-1 to TRBJ1-2; D is possibly TRBD1 (6 bases). The V gene lost 0 bases and the J gene lost 2 bases, with 16 bases spanning the gap. Looked up from germline, CDR1 is DFQATT and CDR2 is SNEGSKA (reference sequence). This CDR3 contains 16 residues. The CDR3 protein is CSARDGGAIFNYGYTF. CDR3 nucleotide sequence: TGCAGTGCTAGAGATGGGGGGGCGATTTTCAACTATGGCTACACCTTC.